The 14 T cell receptor beta chains below all came from one sample that was sequenced in a study of OX40 agonist ivuxolimab in advanced cancers. Sequencing was performed with immunoSEQ multiplex PCR; in TCRdb, only in-frame clones are kept and a portion is missing. The table shows tens of thousands of clones, with 89% occurring only once. Material: CD4+ or CD8+ T cells sorted from blood, obtained in a trial of the OX40 agonist ivuxolimab. The receptors were gathered from an adult with an advanced solid tumor such as melanoma, head and neck, liver or kidney cancer.

The chain recombines TRBV28 with TRBJ2-6; D not certain. This CDR3 comprises 15 residues. Germline lookup yields CDR1 MDHEN and CDR2 SYDVKM. Trimming left V 5 bases short and J 0 bases short, with 8 bases between. As DNA, the CDR3 is TGTGCCAGCAGTCCACTCGACTCTGGGGCCAACGTCCTGACTTTC. Translated, it gives CASSPLDSGANVLTF.

The chain combines TRBV5-1 with TRBJ2-2; TRBD2 is a possible D gene (5 bases). Germline V gene sequence: CDR1 SGHRS, CDR2 YFSETQ. The V end was cut by 0 bases, the J end by 3 bases, with 12 bases between. The CDR3 is made up of 16 amino acids. The CDR3 nucleotides are TGCGCCAGCAGCTTGGGCGGGCCCCCAGACACCGGGGAGCTGTTTTTT. Its translation is CASSLGGPPDTGELFF.

J is TRBJ1-3 and V is TRBV7-2; no definite D call. V was cut by 10 bases and J by 4 bases, with 14 bases left in between. The CDR3 runs to 13 residues. Germline V lookup: CDR1 SGHTA, CDR2 FQGNSA. The CDR3 DNA is TGTGCCACCTCGTCCGTCTCCGGAAACACCATATATTTT. It specifies CATSSVSGNTIYF.

The V and J genes are TRBV5-1 and TRBJ1-1, with D possibly being TRBD1 (6 bases). V gave up 0 bases and J gave up 5 bases, with 11 bases separating them. Germline V gives CDR1 SGHRS, CDR2 YFSETQ. The CDR3 runs 14 residues. The CDR3 spells CASSLVGAGTEAFF. CDR3 nucleotide sequence: TGCGCCAGCAGCTTGGTGGGGGCTGGAACTGAAGCTTTCTTT.

The CDR3 coding sequence is TGTGCCAGCAACTACCTAGCGGGAGTTCCCTACGAGCAGTACTTC. Amino acids: CASNYLAGVPYEQYF. This chain joins TRBV21-1 and TRBJ2-7; the table names TRBD2, a call not compared with the DNA. TRBV21-1 is designated a pseudogene. The CDR3 is made up of 15 amino acids.

The chain combines TRBV9 with TRBJ1-2; no clear D gene. The CDR3 loop spans 13 amino acids. The V gene lost 0 bases and the J gene lost 6 bases, with 9 bases spanning the gap. CDR1 and CDR2 from the germline V gene are SGDLS and YYNGEE. The DNA of the CDR3 is TGTGCCAGCAGCGTAGAAGAAAGGCATGGCTACACCTTC. As protein: CASSVEERHGYTF.

This clone was found once. The chain couples TRBV25-1 to TRBJ2-1; TRBD2 matches at 8 bases. This CDR3 spans 15 amino acids. Trimming at V came to 0 bases and at J to 9 bases, leaving 7 bases not matched to a gene. The germline V gene has CDR1 MGHDK and CDR2 SYGVNS. CDR3 in amino acids: CASSEYTGGLAEQFF. CDR3 sequence (DNA): TGTGCCAGCAGTGAATATACGGGGGGGCTTGCTGAGCAGTTCTTC.

To note about this clone: One junction end does not reproduce the germline sequence, and a read error may be involved. The V call is TRBV6-5, the J call TRBJ1-1; D might be TRBD1 (6 bases). Germline CDR1 MNHEY, CDR2 SVGAGI. This CDR3 is 13 amino acids long. DNA for the CDR3: TGTGCCAGCAGATCGTTTGGGGGCACTAAAGCTTTCTTT. It is translated as CASRSFGGTKAFF.

This chain links TRBV28 with TRBJ1-4, with D possibly matching TRBD1 (5 bases). CDR3 length: 13 residues. Germline-derived CDR1 and CDR2 are MDHEN and SYDVKM. Trimming removed 5 bases at V and 11 bases at J, with 15 bases between. CDR3 in DNA: TGTGCCAGCAGTCGGGGCCCGGGGTCTAAACTGTTTTTT. Encoded protein: CASSRGPGSKLFF.

The CDR3 here is CASSLELGGYTF. As DNA, the CDR3 is TGTGCCAGCAGCTTAGAACTGGGCGGCTACACCTTC. This chain connects TRBV7-9 to TRBJ1-2; D ambiguous. Trimming removed 1 base from V and 8 bases from J, with 8 bases in between. The CDR3 runs 12 residues. Germline V CDR1 and CDR2: SEHNR, FQNEAQ (reference sequence).

Only a few counts were recorded for this clone. Compared with germline, one end of the junction differs, possibly owing to a read error. The chain uses TRBV7-3 and TRBJ2-1; tentative D call: TRBD2 (6 bases). CDR1 and CDR2 (germline): SGHTA, FQGTGA. There are 13 residues in the CDR3. DNA for the CDR3: TGTGCCAGCCGCTTGGACTACTTCAATGAGCAGTTCTTC. Its protein is CASRLDYFNEQFF.

The chain recombines TRBV5-1 with TRBJ1-2; TRBD1 agrees at 9 bases. The CDR3 loop spans 13 amino acids. Germline lookup yields CDR1 SGHRS and CDR2 YFSETQ. After removal of 4 bases from V and 8 bases from J, the junction contained 6 bases not matched to a gene. The CDR3 DNA follows: TGCGCCAGCAGCGAACAGGGGGCTGGGGGCTACACCTTC. It encodes CASSEQGAGGYTF.

This chain uses TRBV9 with TRBJ2-3; perhaps TRBD2 as D (5 bases). V was trimmed by 0 bases and J by 2 bases, leaving 10 bases between them. This CDR3 contains 15 residues. CDR1 and CDR2 (germline): SGDLS, YYNGEE. CDR3 sequence: CASSVGRGTTDTQYF. The CDR3 DNA is TGTGCCAGCAGCGTAGGACGGGGAACCACAGATACGCAGTATTTT.

The chain joins TRBV14 to TRBJ1-1; 11 bases are a match to TRBD1. With V trimmed by 4 bases and J by 5 bases, 6 bases remained unmatched. The CDR3 loop spans 15 amino acids. Germline V gene data show CDR1 as SGHDN and CDR2 as FVKESK. The CDR3 DNA follows: TGTGCCAGCAGCCCTTACCGGGACAGGGGGACTGAAGCTTTCTTT. Its protein product is CASSPYRDRGTEAFF.